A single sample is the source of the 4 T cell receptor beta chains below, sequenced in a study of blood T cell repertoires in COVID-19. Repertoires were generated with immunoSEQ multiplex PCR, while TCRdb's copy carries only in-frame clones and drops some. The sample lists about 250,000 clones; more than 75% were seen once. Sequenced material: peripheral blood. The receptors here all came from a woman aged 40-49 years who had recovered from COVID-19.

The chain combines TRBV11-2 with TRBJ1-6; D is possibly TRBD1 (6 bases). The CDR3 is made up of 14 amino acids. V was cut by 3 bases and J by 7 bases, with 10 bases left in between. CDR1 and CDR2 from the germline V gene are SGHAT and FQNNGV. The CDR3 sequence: CASSFVRGNSPLHF. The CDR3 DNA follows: TGTGCCAGCAGCTTCGTCAGGGGCAATTCACCCCTCCACTTT.

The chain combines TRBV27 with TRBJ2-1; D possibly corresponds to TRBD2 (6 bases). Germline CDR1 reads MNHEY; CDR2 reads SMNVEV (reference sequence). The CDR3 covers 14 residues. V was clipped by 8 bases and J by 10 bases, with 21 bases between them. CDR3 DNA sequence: TGTGCCAGCGGGACTCGCCGCCAAGGAAGGGAGCAGTTCTTC. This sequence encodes CASGTRRQGREQFF.

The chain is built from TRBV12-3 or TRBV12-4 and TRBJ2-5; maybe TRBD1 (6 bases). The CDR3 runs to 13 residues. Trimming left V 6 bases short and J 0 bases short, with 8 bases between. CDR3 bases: TGTGCCAGCAGGCGGACAGACCAAGAGACCCAGTACTTC. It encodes CASRRTDQETQYF.

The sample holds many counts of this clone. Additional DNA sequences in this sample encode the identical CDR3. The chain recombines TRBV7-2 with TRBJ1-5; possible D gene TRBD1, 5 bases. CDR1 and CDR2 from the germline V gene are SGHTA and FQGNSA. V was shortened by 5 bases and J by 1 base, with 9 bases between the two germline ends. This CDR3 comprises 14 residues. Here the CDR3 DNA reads TGTGCCAGCAGCCCGGGGGAGAGCAATCAGCCCCAGCATTTT. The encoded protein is CASSPGESNQPQHF.